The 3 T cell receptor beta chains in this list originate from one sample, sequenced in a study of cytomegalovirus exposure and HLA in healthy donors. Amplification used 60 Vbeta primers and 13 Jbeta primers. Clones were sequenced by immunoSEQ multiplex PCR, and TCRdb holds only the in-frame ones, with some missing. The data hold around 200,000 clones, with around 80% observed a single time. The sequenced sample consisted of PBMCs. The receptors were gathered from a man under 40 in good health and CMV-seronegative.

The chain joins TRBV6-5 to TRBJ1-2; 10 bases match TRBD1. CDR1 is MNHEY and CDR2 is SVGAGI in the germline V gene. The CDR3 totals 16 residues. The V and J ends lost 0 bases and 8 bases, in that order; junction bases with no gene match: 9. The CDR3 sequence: CASSYSSRQGAGGYTF. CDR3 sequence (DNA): TGTGCCAGCAGTTACTCGTCGAGACAGGGGGCCGGGGGCTACACCTTC.

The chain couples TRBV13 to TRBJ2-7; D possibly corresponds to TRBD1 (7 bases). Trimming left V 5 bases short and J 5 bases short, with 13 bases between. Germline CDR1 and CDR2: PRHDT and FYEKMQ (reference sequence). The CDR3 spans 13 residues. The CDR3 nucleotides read TGTGCCAGCAGCACCAGGGGGGTTAACGAGCAGTACTTC. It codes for CASSTRGVNEQYF. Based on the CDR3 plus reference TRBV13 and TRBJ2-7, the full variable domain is AAGVIQSPRHLIKEKRETATLKCYPIPRHDTVYWYQQGPGQDPQFLISFYEKMQSDKGSIPDRFSAQQFSDYHSELNMSSLELGDSALYFCASSTRGVNEQYFGPGTRLTVT.

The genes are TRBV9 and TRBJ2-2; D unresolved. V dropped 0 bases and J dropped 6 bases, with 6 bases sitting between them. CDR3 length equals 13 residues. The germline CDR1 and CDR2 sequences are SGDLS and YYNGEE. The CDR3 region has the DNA TGTGCCAGCAGCGTAGCGGCGGCCGGGGAGCTGTTTTTT. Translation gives CASSVAAAGELFF.